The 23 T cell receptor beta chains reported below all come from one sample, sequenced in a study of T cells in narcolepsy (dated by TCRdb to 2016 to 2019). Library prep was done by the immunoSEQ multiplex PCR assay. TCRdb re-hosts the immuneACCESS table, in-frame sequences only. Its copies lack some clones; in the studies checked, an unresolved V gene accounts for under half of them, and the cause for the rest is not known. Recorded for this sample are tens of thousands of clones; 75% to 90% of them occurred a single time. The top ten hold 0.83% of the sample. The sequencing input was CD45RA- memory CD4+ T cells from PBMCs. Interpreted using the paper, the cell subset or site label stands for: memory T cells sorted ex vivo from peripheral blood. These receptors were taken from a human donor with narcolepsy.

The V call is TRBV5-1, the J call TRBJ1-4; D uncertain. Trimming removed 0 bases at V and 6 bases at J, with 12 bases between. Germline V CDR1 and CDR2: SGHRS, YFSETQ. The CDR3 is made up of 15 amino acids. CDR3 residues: CASSLGRTVDEKLFF. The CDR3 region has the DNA TGCGCCAGCAGCTTGGGTAGGACCGTAGATGAAAAACTGTTTTTT.

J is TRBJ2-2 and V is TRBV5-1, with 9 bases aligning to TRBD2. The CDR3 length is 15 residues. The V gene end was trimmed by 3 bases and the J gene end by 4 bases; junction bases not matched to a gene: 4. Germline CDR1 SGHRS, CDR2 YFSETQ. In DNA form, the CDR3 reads TGCGCCAGCAGCTACCCGACTAGCGGCACCGGGGAGCTGTTTTTT. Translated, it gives CASSYPTSGTGELFF. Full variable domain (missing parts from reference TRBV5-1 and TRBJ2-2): KAGVTQTPRYLIKTRGQQVTLSCSPISGHRSVSWYQQTPGQGLQFLFEYFSETQRNKGNFPGRFSGRQFSNSRSEMNVSTLELGDSALYLCASSYPTSGTGELFFGEGSRLTVL.

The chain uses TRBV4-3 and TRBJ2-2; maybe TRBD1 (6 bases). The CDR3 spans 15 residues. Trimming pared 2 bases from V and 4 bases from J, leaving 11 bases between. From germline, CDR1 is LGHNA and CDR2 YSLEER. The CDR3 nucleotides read TGCGCCAGCAGCCAAAATGCAGGGGCCACCGGGGAGCTGTTTTTT. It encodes CASSQNAGATGELFF.

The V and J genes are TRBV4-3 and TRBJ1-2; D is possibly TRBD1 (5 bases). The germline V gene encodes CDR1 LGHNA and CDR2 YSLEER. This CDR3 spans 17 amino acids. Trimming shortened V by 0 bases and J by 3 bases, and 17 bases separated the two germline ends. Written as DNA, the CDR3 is TGCGCCAGCAGCCAAGATACCTTGGCAGGGAGCTACTATGGCTACACCTTC. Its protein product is CASSQDTLAGSYYGYTF.

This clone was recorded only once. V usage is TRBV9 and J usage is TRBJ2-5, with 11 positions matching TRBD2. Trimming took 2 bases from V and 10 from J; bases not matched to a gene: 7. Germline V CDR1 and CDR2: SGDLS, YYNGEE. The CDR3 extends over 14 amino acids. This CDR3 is CASSVGGTSGLQYF. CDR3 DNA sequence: TGTGCCAGCAGCGTGGGGGGGACTAGCGGTCTCCAGTACTTC.

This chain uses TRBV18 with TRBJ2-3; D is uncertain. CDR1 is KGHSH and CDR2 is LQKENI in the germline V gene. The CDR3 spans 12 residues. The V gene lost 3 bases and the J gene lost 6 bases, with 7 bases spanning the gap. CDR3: CASSPLGDTQYF. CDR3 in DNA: TGTGCCAGCTCACCTTTGGGGGATACGCAGTATTTT. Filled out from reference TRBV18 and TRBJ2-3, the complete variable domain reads NAGVMQNPRHLVRRRGQEARLRCSPMKGHSHVYWYRQLPEEGLKFMVYLQKENIIDESGMPKERFSAEFPKEGPSILRIQQVVRGDSAAYFCASSPLGDTQYFGPGTRLTVL.

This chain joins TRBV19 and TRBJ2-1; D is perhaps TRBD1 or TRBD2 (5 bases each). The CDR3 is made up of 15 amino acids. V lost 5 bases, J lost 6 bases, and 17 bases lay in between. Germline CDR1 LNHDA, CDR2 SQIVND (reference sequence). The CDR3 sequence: CASSSRHGTSNEQFF. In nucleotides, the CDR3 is TGTGCCAGTAGTTCACGCCACGGGACCTCCAATGAGCAGTTCTTC.

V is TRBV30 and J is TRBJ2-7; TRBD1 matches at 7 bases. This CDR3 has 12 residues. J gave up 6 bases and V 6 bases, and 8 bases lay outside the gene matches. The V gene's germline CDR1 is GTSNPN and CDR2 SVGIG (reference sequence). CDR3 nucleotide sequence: TGTGCCTGCCGGGACAGCTTATCCGAGCAGTACTTC. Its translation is CACRDSLSEQYF.

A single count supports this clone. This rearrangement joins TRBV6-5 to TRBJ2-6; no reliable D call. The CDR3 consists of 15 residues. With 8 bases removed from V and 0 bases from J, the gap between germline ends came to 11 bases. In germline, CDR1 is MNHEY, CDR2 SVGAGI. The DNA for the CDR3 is TGTGCCAGCGGGAAAACCGGCTCTGGGGCCAACGTCCTGACTTTC. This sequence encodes CASGKTGSGANVLTF.

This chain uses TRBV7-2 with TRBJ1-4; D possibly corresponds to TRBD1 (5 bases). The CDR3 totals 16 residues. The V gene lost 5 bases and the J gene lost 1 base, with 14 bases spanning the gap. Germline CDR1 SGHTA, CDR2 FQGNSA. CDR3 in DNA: TGTGCCAGCAGCGAACGTCGGGGCCTAACTAATGAAAAACTGTTTTTT. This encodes CASSERRGLTNEKLFF.

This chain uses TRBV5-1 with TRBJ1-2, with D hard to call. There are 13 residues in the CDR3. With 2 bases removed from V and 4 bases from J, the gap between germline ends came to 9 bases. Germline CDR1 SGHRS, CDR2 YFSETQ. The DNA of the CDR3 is TGCGCCAGCAGCTTTTCTGATGGCTATGGCTACACCTTC. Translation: CASSFSDGYGYTF.

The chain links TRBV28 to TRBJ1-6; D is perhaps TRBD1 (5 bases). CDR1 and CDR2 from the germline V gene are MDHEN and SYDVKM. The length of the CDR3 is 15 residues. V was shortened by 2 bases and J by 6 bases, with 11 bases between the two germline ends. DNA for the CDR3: TGTGCCAGCAGTTTAATCGGGGGTCGTAATTCACCCCTCCACTTT. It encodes CASSLIGGRNSPLHF.

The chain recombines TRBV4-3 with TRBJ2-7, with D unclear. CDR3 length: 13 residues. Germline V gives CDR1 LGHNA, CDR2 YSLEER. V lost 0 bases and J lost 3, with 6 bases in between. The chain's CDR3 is CASSQDMNYEQYF. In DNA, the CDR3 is TGCGCCAGCAGCCAAGATATGAACTACGAGCAGTACTTC.

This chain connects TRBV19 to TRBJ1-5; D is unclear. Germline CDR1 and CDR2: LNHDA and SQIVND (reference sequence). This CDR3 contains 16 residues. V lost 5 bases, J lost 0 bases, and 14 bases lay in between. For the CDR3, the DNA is TGTGCCAGTAGTTCCATTCGGGTCCTTAGCAATCAGCCCCAGCATTTT. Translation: CASSSIRVLSNQPQHF.

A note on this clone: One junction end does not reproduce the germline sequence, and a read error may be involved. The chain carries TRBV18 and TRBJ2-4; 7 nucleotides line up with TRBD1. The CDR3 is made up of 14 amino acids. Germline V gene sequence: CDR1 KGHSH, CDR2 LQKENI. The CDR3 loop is CASSPGTAQNIQYF. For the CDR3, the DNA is TGTGCCAGCTCACCTGGGACAGCCCAAAACATTCAGTACTTC.

CDR3 protein: CSARGNYEQYF. In DNA form, the CDR3 reads TGCAGTGCTAGAGGGAACTACGAGCAGTACTTC. The V gene is TRBV20-1, the J gene TRBJ2-7; D remains unclear. Germline V CDR1 and CDR2: DFQATT, SNEGSKA (reference sequence). The CDR3 totals 11 residues. V was trimmed by 1 base and J by 3 bases, leaving 4 bases between them.

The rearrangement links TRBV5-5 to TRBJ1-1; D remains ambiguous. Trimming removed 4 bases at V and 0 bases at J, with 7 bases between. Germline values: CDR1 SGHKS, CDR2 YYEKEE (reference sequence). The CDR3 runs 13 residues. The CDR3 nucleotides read TGTGCCAGCAGCGGCCACGTGAACACTGAAGCTTTCTTT. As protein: CASSGHVNTEAFF.

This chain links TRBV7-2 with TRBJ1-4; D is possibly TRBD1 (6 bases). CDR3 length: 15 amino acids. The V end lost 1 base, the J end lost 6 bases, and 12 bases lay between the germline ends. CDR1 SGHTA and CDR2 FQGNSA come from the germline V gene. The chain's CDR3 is CASSLVGQPHEKLFF. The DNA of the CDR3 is TGTGCCAGCAGCTTAGTCGGACAGCCTCATGAAAAACTGTTTTTT.

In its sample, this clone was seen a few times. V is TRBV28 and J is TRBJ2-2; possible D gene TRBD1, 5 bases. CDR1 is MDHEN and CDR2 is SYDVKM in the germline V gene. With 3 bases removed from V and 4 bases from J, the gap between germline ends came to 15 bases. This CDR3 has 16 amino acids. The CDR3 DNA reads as TGTGCCAGCAGTTTTTTTGGGCAGGGATTCACCGGGGAGCTGTTTTTT. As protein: CASSFFGQGFTGELFF.

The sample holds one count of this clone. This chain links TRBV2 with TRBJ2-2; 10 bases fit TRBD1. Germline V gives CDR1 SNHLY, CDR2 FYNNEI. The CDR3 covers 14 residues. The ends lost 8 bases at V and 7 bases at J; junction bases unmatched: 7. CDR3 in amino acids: CASSLGQGYGELFF. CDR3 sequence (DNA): TGTGCCAGCTCCCTGGGACAGGGGTACGGGGAGCTGTTTTTT.

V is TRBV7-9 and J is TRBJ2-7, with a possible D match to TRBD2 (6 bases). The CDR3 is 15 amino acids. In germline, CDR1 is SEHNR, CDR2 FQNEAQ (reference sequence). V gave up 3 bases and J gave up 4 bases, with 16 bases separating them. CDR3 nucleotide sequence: TGTGCCAGCAGCTTGGAGGGAAGTAGGTTTTACGAGCAGTACTTC. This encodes CASSLEGSRFYEQYF.

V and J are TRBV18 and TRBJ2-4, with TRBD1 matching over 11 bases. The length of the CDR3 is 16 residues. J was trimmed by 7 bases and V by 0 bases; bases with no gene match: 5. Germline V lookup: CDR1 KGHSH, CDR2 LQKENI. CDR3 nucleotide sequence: TGTGCCAGCTCACCACCGATCGGACAGGGGGCCAACATTCAGTACTTC. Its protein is CASSPPIGQGANIQYF.

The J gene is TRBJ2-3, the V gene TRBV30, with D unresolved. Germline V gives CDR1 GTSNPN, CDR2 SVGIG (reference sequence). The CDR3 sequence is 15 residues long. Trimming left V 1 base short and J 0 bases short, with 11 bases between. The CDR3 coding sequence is TGTGCCTGGAGTGAGGGCAGCACTAGCACAGATACGCAGTATTTT. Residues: CAWSEGSTSTDTQYF.